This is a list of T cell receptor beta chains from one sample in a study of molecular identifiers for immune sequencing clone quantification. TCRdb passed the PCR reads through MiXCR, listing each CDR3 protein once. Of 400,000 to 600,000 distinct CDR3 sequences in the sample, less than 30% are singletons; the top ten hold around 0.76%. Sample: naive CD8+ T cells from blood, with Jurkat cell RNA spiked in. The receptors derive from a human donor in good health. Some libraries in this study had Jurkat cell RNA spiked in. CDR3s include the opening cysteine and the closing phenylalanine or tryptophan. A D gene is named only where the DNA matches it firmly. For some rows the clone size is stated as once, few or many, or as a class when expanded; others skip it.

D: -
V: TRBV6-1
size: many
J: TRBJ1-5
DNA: TGTGCCAGCAGTGAGTGGGAGGGGCTCGGTCAGCCCCAGCATTTT
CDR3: CASSEWEGLGQPQHF

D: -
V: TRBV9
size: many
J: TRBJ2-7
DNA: TGTGCCAGCAGCCTTCCACCAGGGTCCGAGCAGTACTTC
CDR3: CASSLPPGSEQYF

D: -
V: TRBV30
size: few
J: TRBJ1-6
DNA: TGTGCCTGGAGTTGGATATCACCCCTCCACTTT
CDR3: CAWSWISPLHF

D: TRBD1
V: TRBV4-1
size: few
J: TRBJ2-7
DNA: TGCGCCAGCAGCCAAGTCGCGCAGGGGGTCTCCTACGAGCAGTACTTC
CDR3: CASSQVAQGVSYEQYF

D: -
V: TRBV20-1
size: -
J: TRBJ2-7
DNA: TGCAGTGCTAGTCAGGACGGCTACGAGCAGTACTTC
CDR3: CSASQDGYEQYF

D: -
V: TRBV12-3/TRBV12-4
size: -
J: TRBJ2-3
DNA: TGTGCCAGCAGCTGGGCCGACACCAGGGTAGACACAGATACGCAGTATTTT
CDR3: CASSWADTRVDTDTQYF

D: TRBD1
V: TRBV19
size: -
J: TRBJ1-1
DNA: TGTGCCAGTAGTACCACCCCAGGGGGGACAGGGGGCTTCCCGAAGCCTGAAGCTTTCTTT
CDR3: CASSTTPGGTGGFPKPEAFF

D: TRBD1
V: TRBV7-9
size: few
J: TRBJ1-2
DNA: TGTGCCAGCAGCTTATCGCACAGACAGGGTTCATGGAACCTTTATGGCTACACCTTC
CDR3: CASSLSHRQGSWNLYGYTF

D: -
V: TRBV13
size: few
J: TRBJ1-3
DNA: TGTGCCAGCAGTTTAGGGGTCCCAACCTACTTCTCTGGAAACACCATATATTTT
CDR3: CASSLGVPTYFSGNTIYF

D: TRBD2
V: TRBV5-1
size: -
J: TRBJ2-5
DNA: TGCGCCAGCAGCCTCCGGACTAGCGGGGGGGCCCTTGGTGAGACCCAGTACTTC
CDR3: CASSLRTSGGALGETQYF

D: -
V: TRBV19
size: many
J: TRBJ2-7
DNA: TGTGCCAGCTCCCCGGCAGCCAGCTCCTACGAGCAGTACTTC
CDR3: CASSPAASSYEQYF

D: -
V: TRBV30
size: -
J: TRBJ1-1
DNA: TGTGCCTGGAGTAGAGGCACTGAAGCTTTCTTT
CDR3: CAWSRGTEAFF

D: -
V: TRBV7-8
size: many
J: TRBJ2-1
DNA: TGTGCCAGCACCCACCTCGGGGCCCCTACCTACAATGAGCAGTTCTTC
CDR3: CASTHLGAPTYNEQFF

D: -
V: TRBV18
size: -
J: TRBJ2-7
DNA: TGTGCCAGCTCACTACTATCCAGGGAGTACGAGCAGCACTTC
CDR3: CASSLLSREYEQHF

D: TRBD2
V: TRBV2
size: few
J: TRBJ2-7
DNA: TGTGCCAGCAGGACTAGCGGGGAGGTTTACGAGCAGTACTTC
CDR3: CASRTSGEVYEQYF

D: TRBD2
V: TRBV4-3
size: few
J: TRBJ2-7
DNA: TGCGCCAGCAGCCAGACGACTAGCGGGGGGTACGAGCAGTACTTC
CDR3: CASSQTTSGGYEQYF

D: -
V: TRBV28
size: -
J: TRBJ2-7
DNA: TGTGCCAGCAGTTTCCGCGGGACGACCTACGAGCAGTACTTC
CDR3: CASSFRGTTYEQYF

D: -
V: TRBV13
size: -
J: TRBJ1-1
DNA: TGTGCCAGCAGCTCGATCAACAGGTTTGCTGAAGCTTTCTTT
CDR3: CASSSINRFAEAFF

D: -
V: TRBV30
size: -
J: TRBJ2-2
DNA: TGTGCCTGGAATAGCGGTCCCGGGGAGCTGTTTTTT
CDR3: CAWNSGPGELFF

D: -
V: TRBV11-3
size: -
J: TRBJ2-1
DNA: TGTGCCAGCAGCTTCGATCCCAATGAGCAGTTCTTC
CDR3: CASSFDPNEQFF

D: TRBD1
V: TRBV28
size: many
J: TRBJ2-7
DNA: TGTGCCAGCAGTTTCCGGGACAGTTCCTACGAGCAGTACTTC
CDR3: CASSFRDSSYEQYF

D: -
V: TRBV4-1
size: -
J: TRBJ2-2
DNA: TGCGCCAGCGCCGACGGCACCGGGGAGCTGTTTTTT
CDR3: CASADGTGELFF

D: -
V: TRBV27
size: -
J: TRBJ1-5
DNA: TGTGCCAGCAGTTCCGGATACGATAGCAATCAGCCCCAGCATTTT
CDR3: CASSSGYDSNQPQHF

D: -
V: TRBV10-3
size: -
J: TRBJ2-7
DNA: TGTGCCATCAGTGAGGTCGACAGATTCTACGAGCAGTACTTC
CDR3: CAISEVDRFYEQYF

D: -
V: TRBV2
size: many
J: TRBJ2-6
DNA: TGTGCCAGCATCGGGGATTTGGGCCGGGCCCCTGGGGCCAACGTCCTGACTTTC
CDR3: CASIGDLGRAPGANVLTF

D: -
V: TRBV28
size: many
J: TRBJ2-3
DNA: TGTGCCAGCCTACTCAGATCGGGGGATACGCAGTATTTT
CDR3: CASLLRSGDTQYF

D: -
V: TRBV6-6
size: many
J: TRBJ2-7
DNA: TGTGCCAGCAGCATACCCGAGAGCTACGAGCAGTACTTC
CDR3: CASSIPESYEQYF

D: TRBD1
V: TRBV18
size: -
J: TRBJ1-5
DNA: TGTGCCAGCTCACCACGTCCGTTTCAGGGGGATCAGCCCCAGCATTTT
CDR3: CASSPRPFQGDQPQHF

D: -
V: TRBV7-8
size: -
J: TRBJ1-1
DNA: TGTGCCAGCGGCCTAGGGCAGGTCCCAATGAACACTGAAGCTTTCTTT
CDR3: CASGLGQVPMNTEAFF

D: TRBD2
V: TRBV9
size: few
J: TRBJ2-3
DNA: TGTGCCAGCAGCGTAGGGATTGCTAGCGGGGGGACTAGCACAGATACGCAGTATTTT
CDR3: CASSVGIASGGTSTDTQYF

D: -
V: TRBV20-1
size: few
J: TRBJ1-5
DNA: TGCAGTGCTAGAGGTCGAGGGGGAAACAATCAGCCCCAGCATTTT
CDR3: CSARGRGGNNQPQHF

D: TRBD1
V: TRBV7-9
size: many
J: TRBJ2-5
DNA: TGTGCCAGCAGCCACGGACAGGCCCAAGAGACCCAGTACTTC
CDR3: CASSHGQAQETQYF

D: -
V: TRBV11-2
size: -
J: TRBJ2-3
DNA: TGTGCCAGCAGCGCCACCCTACTAGTTATGAGCACAGCTACGCAGTATTTT
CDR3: CASSATLLVMSTATQYF

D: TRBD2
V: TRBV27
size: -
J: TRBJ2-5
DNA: TGTGCCAGCAGTTCTATCTACCGGACCCGCGGGGGTAAAGAGACCCAGTACTTC
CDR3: CASSSIYRTRGGKETQYF

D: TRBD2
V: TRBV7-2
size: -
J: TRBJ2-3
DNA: TGTGCCGGCAGCTTCCCTATAGCGGGAATGGAATTGGGCACAGATACGCAGTATTTT
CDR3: CAGSFPIAGMELGTDTQYF

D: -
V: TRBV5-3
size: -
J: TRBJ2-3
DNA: TGTGCCAGCATCCCCCCAGGGGCGAGCACAGATACGCAGTATTTT
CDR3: CASIPPGASTDTQYF

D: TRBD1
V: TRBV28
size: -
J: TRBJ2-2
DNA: TGTGCCAGCAGCCCCCGGGACAGGTCTTCCGATAACACCGGGGAGCTGTTTTTT
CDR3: CASSPRDRSSDNTGELFF

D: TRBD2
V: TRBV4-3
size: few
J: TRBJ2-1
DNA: TGCGCCAGCAGCCAAGATCAGGACAACTATAGACTAAGCGGGAGGAATGAGCAGTTCTTC
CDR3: CASSQDQDNYRLSGRNEQFF

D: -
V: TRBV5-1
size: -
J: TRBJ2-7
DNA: TGCGCCAGCAGCTCGATGACTAGTTCCTTTGACGAGCAGTACTTC
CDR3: CASSSMTSSFDEQYF

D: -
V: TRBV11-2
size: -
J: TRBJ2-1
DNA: TGTGCCAGCAGCCCGGCGAGTGAGCAGTTATTC
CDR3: CASSPASEQLF

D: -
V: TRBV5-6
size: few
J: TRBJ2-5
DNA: TGTGCCAGCAGCTCCGGGACGGCCGTTGAGACCCAGTACTTC
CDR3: CASSSGTAVETQYF

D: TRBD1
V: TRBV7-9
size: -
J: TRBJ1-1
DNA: TGTGCCAGCAGCCACCGGGACAGCCGGGGAGACACTGAAGCTTTCTTT
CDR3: CASSHRDSRGDTEAFF